Shown below are 31 T cell receptor beta chains from a single sample sequenced in a study of T cells after yellow fever vaccination. TCRdb re-derived calls from the 5' RACE reads in MiXCR, one entry per CDR3 protein. The data contain some 600,000 distinct CDR3 sequences, around 12% of them seen just once; the ten biggest clones take up 15%. The input for sequencing was PBMCs, taken on the day of the yellow fever booster vaccination. These TCRs come from a man younger than 40 who received the YFV17D yellow fever vaccine.

The chain joins TRBV6-5 to TRBJ2-3, with D perhaps TRBD2 (6 bases). Germline V lookup: CDR1 MNHEY, CDR2 SVGAGI. CDR3 size: 15 residues. Trimming removed 2 bases at V and 2 bases at J, with 11 bases between. The DNA of the CDR3 is TGTGCCAGCAGTTACGGGGGGAGGCTCACAGATACGCAGTATTTT. Translation: CASSYGGRLTDTQYF.

This clonotype showed up just a few times. The chain employs TRBV20-1 and TRBJ2-3; 10 bases fit TRBD2. The CDR3 loop spans 15 amino acids. V was pared by 6 bases and J by 2 bases, with 8 bases of the junction left unmatched. The germline V gene has CDR1 DFQATT and CDR2 SNEGSKA (reference sequence). The CDR3 sequence is CSANSGTSVTDTQYF. In DNA, the CDR3 is TGCAGTGCAAATTCCGGGACTAGCGTCACAGATACGCAGTATTTT.

The chain carries TRBV29-1 and TRBJ1-1, with TRBD1 matching over 8 bases. The CDR3 has 14 amino acids. The trim removed 7 bases at V and 5 bases at J, leaving 12 bases unmatched. The germline V gene has CDR1 SQVTM and CDR2 ANQGSEA. CDR3 region: CSDVPQGARTEAFF. The DNA of the CDR3 is TGCAGCGACGTGCCGCAGGGGGCTCGAACTGAAGCTTTCTTT.

This clonotype was seen at least ten times. The V call is TRBV29-1, the J call TRBJ2-3; D ambiguous. Germline V CDR1 and CDR2: SQVTM, ANQGSEA. With 3 bases removed from V and 3 bases from J, the gap between germline ends came to 16 bases. The CDR3 length is 15 residues. The CDR3 reads CSVDGPTWDTDTQYF. The CDR3 coding sequence is TGCAGCGTTGATGGTCCCACGTGGGATACAGATACGCAGTATTTT.

The V call is TRBV6-2 or TRBV6-3, the J call TRBJ1-1; the D gene is possibly TRBD1 (5 bases). The V gene lost 2 bases and the J gene lost 0 bases, with 13 bases spanning the gap. This CDR3 has 16 amino acids. Germline V gene data show CDR1 as MNHEY and CDR2 as SVGEGT. This CDR3 reads CASSYTFGGMNTEAFF. The CDR3 bases are TGTGCCAGCAGTTACACGTTCGGGGGAATGAACACTGAAGCTTTCTTT.

This clonotype was found many times. The CDR3 sequence is CASSNGGNTIYF. As DNA, the CDR3 is TGTGCCAGCAGCAATGGAGGAAACACCATATATTTT. The chain is built from TRBV3-1 and TRBJ1-3; no clear D. Trimming removed 5 bases at V and 4 bases at J, with 6 bases between. The CDR3 runs to 12 residues. Germline V gives CDR1 LGHDT, CDR2 YNNKEL (reference sequence).

The chain is built from TRBV7-2 and TRBJ2-1, with 7 bases identical to TRBD2. CDR1 is SGHTA and CDR2 is FQGNSA in the germline V gene. CDR3 length: 17 amino acids. V dropped 2 bases and J dropped 1; count of bases not matched to a gene: 8. CDR3 sequence (DNA): TGTGCCAGCAGCTTACATGGCGGGAGAGGTTCCTACAATGAGCAGTTCTTC. It yields the protein CASSLHGGRGSYNEQFF.

This clonotype has only one observation. This chain uses TRBV29-1 with TRBJ2-7; a possible D gene is TRBD2 (5 bases). Trimming left V 3 bases short and J 0 bases short, with 12 bases between. Germline CDR1 SQVTM, CDR2 ANQGSEA. The CDR3 is 14 residues long. The CDR3 nucleotides read TGCAGCGTTGACAAGCCGGGGAGCTCCTACGAGCAGTACTTC. As protein: CSVDKPGSSYEQYF.

A few counts support this clonotype. The chain combines TRBV28 with TRBJ1-3; the D is unclear. V lost 6 bases, J lost 0 bases, and 15 bases lay in between. This CDR3 is 16 amino acids long. In germline, CDR1 is MDHEN, CDR2 SYDVKM. In DNA, the CDR3 is TGTGCCAGCAGACCCACTGATTATGACTCTGGAAACACCATATATTTT. As protein: CASRPTDYDSGNTIYF.

A few counts support this clonotype. V is TRBV5-1 and J is TRBJ2-2; possible D gene TRBD2, 5 bases. Germline CDR1 SGHRS, CDR2 YFSETQ. Trimming took off 0 bases at V and 6 bases at J, with 15 bases between the two ends. CDR3 length equals 16 residues. The CDR3 nucleotides are TGCGCCAGCAGCTTGGCCAGCGGCCCACTGGCCGGGGAGCTGTTTTTT. It is translated as CASSLASGPLAGELFF.

The rearrangement links TRBV6-2 or TRBV6-3 to TRBJ2-1, with 8 nucleotides matching TRBD2. Germline V lookup: CDR1 MNHEY, CDR2 SVGEGT. Trimming at V came to 7 bases and at J to 3 bases, leaving 11 bases not matched to a gene. The CDR3 has 16 amino acids. For the CDR3, the DNA is TGTGCCAGCACTTATGTATTTGCGGGAGGCTACAATGAGCAGTTCTTC. Its protein product is CASTYVFAGGYNEQFF.

This chain links TRBV20-1 with TRBJ2-7, with TRBD2 matching 8 bases. Germline CDR1 DFQATT, CDR2 SNEGSKA (reference sequence). V gave up 6 bases and J gave up 6 bases; unmatched junction bases: 7. The CDR3 has 12 residues. CDR3 sequence (DNA): TGCAGTGCGCCCGGGACTAGTCGCGAGCAGTACTTC. Its translation: CSAPGTSREQYF.

This chain links TRBV6-1 with TRBJ2-2; 9 nucleotides align to TRBD2. Losses at the gene ends were 8 bases for V and 5 bases for J; bases not matched to a gene: 9. CDR1 is MNHNS, CDR2 SASEGT, per germline. CDR3 length: 15 amino acids. CDR3: CASCPGSGGTGELFF. In DNA form, the CDR3 reads TGTGCCAGCTGCCCAGGGAGCGGGGGGACCGGGGAGCTGTTTTTT.

This clonotype was seen only a few times. The chain combines TRBV30 with TRBJ2-1; D is unclear. V was clipped by 6 bases and J by 3 bases, with 15 bases between them. The germline gives CDR1 GTSNPN, CDR2 SVGIG (reference sequence). This CDR3 contains 14 residues. The CDR3 DNA is TGTGCCTGTGATGTAGCTGGGAACTACAATGAGCAGTTCTTC. As protein: CACDVAGNYNEQFF.

J is TRBJ1-5 and V is TRBV15; D might be TRBD1 (5 bases). CDR1 LNHNV and CDR2 YYDKDF come from the germline V gene (reference sequence). V was pared by 3 bases and J by 7 bases, with 10 bases between. The CDR3 has 13 amino acids. For the CDR3, the DNA is TGTGCCACCAGCAGCCCGGGGGGACAGCCCCAGCATTTT. It translates to CATSSPGGQPQHF.

This clonotype was seen a few times. The chain is built from TRBV7-2 and TRBJ2-3; 13 bases are a match to TRBD2. The CDR3 contains 15 residues. V trimming: 5 bases; J trimming: 4 bases; junction bases outside the gene matches: 3. The germline CDR1 and CDR2 sequences are SGHTA and FQGNSA. The CDR3: CASSRGLAGADTQYF. The CDR3 coding sequence is TGTGCCAGCAGCCGAGGACTAGCGGGAGCAGATACGCAGTATTTT.

This clonotype was counted between two and nine times. The genes are TRBV6-1 and TRBJ2-5; D might be TRBD1 or TRBD2, each matching 5 bases. Per germline, CDR1 MNHNS and CDR2 SASEGT. Deletions cut 6 bases from V and 4 bases from J, with 18 bases between. CDR3 size: 15 residues. The CDR3, as DNA: TGTGCCAGCAGACAGGACTTCATAGGAAGAGAGACCCAGTACTTC. Its translation: CASRQDFIGRETQYF.

The rearrangement links TRBV7-6 to TRBJ2-7, with 12 positions matching TRBD2. This CDR3 has 15 residues. Germline CDR1 is SGHVS and CDR2 is FNYEAQ. V was pared by 4 bases and J by 4 bases, with 5 bases of the junction left unmatched. As DNA, the CDR3 is TGTGCCAGCAGCTCCTCAGGACTAGCGGGATACGAGCAGTACTTC. Translating it yields CASSSSGLAGYEQYF.

The gene calls are TRBV6-2 or TRBV6-3 and TRBJ2-2, with D perhaps matching TRBD2 (6 bases). The CDR3 extends over 14 amino acids. The ends were cut back, 0 bases at V and 6 bases at J, with 8 bases in the middle. The germline gives CDR1 MNHEY, CDR2 SVGEGT. This CDR3 is CASSYSWGAGELFF. CDR3 DNA: TGTGCCAGCAGTTACTCCTGGGGGGCCGGGGAGCTGTTTTTT.

This chain joins TRBV6-1 and TRBJ2-1, with TRBD2 as a possible D gene (5 bases). The CDR3 extends over 15 amino acids. Trimming took 4 bases from V and 2 from J, leaving 12 bases between them. Looked up from germline, CDR1 is MNHNS and CDR2 is SASEGT. The CDR3: CASSGLAGPYNEQFF. The CDR3 DNA follows: TGTGCCAGCAGTGGACTGGCGGGCCCCTACAATGAGCAGTTCTTC.

This clonotype was counted only a few times. The chain joins TRBV7-2 to TRBJ2-7; 11 positions agree with TRBD1. V gave up 4 bases and J gave up 3 bases; unmatched junction bases: 2. Germline V lookup: CDR1 SGHTA, CDR2 FQGNSA. This CDR3 contains 14 residues. In DNA, the CDR3 is TGTGCCAGCAGCTGGGACAGGGGGTACTACGAGCAGTACTTC. Translated, it gives CASSWDRGYYEQYF.

This clonotype was seen only once. The CDR3: CSVEDRGHTSEQYF. Written as DNA, the CDR3 is TGCAGCGTTGAAGATCGCGGCCATACAAGCGAGCAGTACTTC. This chain links TRBV29-1 with TRBJ2-7; D not certain. CDR1 is SQVTM and CDR2 is ANQGSEA in the germline V gene. V lost 0 bases, J lost 6 bases, and 15 bases lay in between. The CDR3 is made up of 14 amino acids.

The chain carries TRBV5-1 and TRBJ2-1; TRBD2 agrees at 11 bases. From germline, CDR1 is SGHRS and CDR2 YFSETQ. The CDR3 has 15 residues. Trimming removed 4 bases from V and 7 bases from J; junction bases left unmatched: 7. CDR3 region: CASSAGLAAANEQFF. In DNA, the CDR3 is TGCGCCAGCAGCGCGGGACTAGCGGCTGCTAATGAGCAGTTCTTC. Full variable domain (outside the CDR3, taken from reference TRBV5-1 and TRBJ2-1): KAGVTQTPRYLIKTRGQQVTLSCSPISGHRSVSWYQQTPGQGLQFLFEYFSETQRNKGNFPGRFSGRQFSNSRSEMNVSTLELGDSALYLCASSAGLAAANEQFFGPGTRLTVL.

In this sample, this clonotype turned up a few times. The chain joins TRBV7-2 to TRBJ2-3; no clear D gene. Germline CDR1 and CDR2: SGHTA and FQGNSA. Trimming shortened V by 5 bases and J by 6 bases, and 9 bases separated the two germline ends. The CDR3 sequence is 12 residues long. This chain's CDR3 is CASSLRVDTQYF. In DNA, the CDR3 is TGTGCCAGCAGCCTAAGGGTTGATACGCAGTATTTT. The variable domain in full, with the rest retrieved from reference TRBV7-2 and TRBJ2-3, is GAGVSQSPSNKVTEKGKDVELRCDPISGHTALYWYRQSLGQGLEFLIYFQGNSAPDKSGLPSDRFSAERTGGSVSTLTIQRTQQEDSAVYLCASSLRVDTQYFGPGTRLTVL.

This clonotype was observed a handful of times. The chain carries TRBV18 and TRBJ2-3; D unclear. CDR1 is KGHSH and CDR2 is LQKENI in the germline V gene. Trimming removed 1 base at V and 5 bases at J, with 13 bases between. There are 15 residues in the CDR3. Here the CDR3 DNA reads TGTGCCAGCTCACCACGTGGGGATTGGGAAGATACGCAGTATTTT. It encodes CASSPRGDWEDTQYF.

J is TRBJ2-5 and V is TRBV23-1; D remains unclear. TRBV23-1 is labeled an ORF, and its function is uncertain. V was shortened by 10 bases and J by 4 bases, with 19 bases between the two germline ends. The CDR3 has 14 amino acids. The CDR3 sequence is CATPATPRRETQYF. DNA for the CDR3: TGCGCCACCCCCGCCACACCGAGGAGAGAGACCCAGTACTTC.

The chain recombines TRBV7-2 with TRBJ2-7; D unclear. The CDR3 sequence is 14 residues long. In germline, CDR1 is SGHTA, CDR2 FQGNSA. Deletions cut 3 bases from V and 4 bases from J, with 13 bases between. DNA of the CDR3: TGTGCCAGCAGCTTGAGTCACAATTCGTACGAGCAGTACTTC. It is translated as CASSLSHNSYEQYF.

On this clonotype itself: An end of the junction does not agree with germline; a read error may underlie this. The genes are TRBV20-1 and TRBJ2-3; 7 bases agree with TRBD2. CDR3 size: 16 residues. Germline V gene lookup returns CDR1 DFQATT and CDR2 SNEGSKA (reference sequence). In nucleotides, the CDR3 is TGCTGTGCCTTGGTTGCCTCTAGCGGTAGCACAGATACGCAGTATTTT. As protein: CCALVASSGSTDTQYF.

V usage is TRBV20-1 and J usage is TRBJ2-6; tentatively, D is TRBD1 or TRBD2 (5 bases each). Germline CDR1 DFQATT, CDR2 SNEGSKA (reference sequence). The CDR3 has 12 amino acids. Between the trimmed V and J ends, which lost 6 bases and 12 bases, there was a span of 15 bases. This chain's CDR3 is CSARDGGAVLTF. In nucleotides, the CDR3 is TGCAGTGCCAGGGACGGTGGGGCCGTCCTGACTTTC.

The chain recombines TRBV28 with TRBJ2-7, with D possibly being TRBD1 or TRBD2 (6 bases each). The CDR3 has 15 amino acids. Trimming took 8 bases from V and 4 from J, leaving 21 bases between them. In germline, CDR1 is MDHEN, CDR2 SYDVKM. CDR3: CASGGRKGGRYEQYF. Here the CDR3 DNA reads TGTGCCAGCGGGGGGAGGAAAGGGGGGCGTTACGAGCAGTACTTC.

By share of the sample, this clonotype is medium-sized. This chain uses TRBV7-9 with TRBJ1-2, with D possibly matching TRBD1 (5 bases). V was clipped by 5 bases and J by 2 bases, with 9 bases between them. CDR1 is SEHNR and CDR2 is FQNEAQ in the germline V gene (reference sequence). This CDR3 is 13 amino acids long. Here the CDR3 DNA reads TGTGCCAGCAGCGGGGCCCTCAACTATGGCTACACCTTC. Translated, it gives CASSGALNYGYTF.